This T cell receptor beta chain was recorded in a study of cytomegalovirus exposure and HLA in healthy donors (TCRdb year 2017). Context from the whole study: According to an earlier analysis of a few hundred of the donors, some 170 million T cells yielded 120 million or so unique TCR beta sequences and approximately 280 Gb of sequence data. Besides the first cohort of roughly 660 subjects, a separate validation cohort made up of over 95 different subjects was used. Alongside the repertoire data, information on donor age, sex, ethnicity and CMV serostatus was compiled. In the later analysis, no new phenotypic data were used to find candidate immune exposures; instead, reliance was placed on TCR beta sequences and their occurrence across donors. Among some 400 genotyped donors of the cohort, an average of about 240,000 unique TCR beta nucleotide sequences was sequenced per donor, of which 15% to 20% were non-productive. Among the approximately 420 genotyped donors, around 79% belonged to the genetic ancestry cluster associated with self-reported Caucasian donors. Both class I and class II loci were covered by HLA typing, at four-digit resolution. To study patterns of TCR occurrence, a later analysis re-analyzed previously published TCR beta repertoires from hundreds of donors and added high-resolution HLA genotyping. A later genetic analysis used genome-wide SNP genotypes for about 55% of the 666 donors, treating that subset as a discovery cohort. All discovery cohort repertoires had been generated using a single sequencing platform. Roughly 300 gigabases of sequencing data and around 87 million unique TCR sequences were included in an early release covering about 620 HLA-typed donors. The study aimed to test whether signatures of past pathogen exposure could be identified by cataloging public T cell receptors. The T cell repertoires of 666 subjects were profiled by immunosequencing and related to cytomegalovirus serostatus. The number of donors typed differed by locus, with 629-630 for A, B, C, DRB1 and DQB1, roughly 550 for DQA1, under 610 for DPA1, and about 450 for DPB1. In an earlier analysis of 500 to 650 of the donors, high-throughput TCR beta sequencing was used to judge whether each TCR beta V gene segment behaved as functional or pseudogenic. The study combined high-throughput TCR immunosequencing, statistical association of individual TCRs with disease status, and machine learning to predict cytomegalovirus infection status. Roughly 5 DR-DQ haplotypes were handled as single units for association and clustering, since linkage in the cohort was strong. The research as a whole found: In a later analysis, HLA-associated TCR beta chains showed more clonal expansion and lower generation probabilities than non-associated chains that were equally common. In a later analysis, the rate of TCR association differed among HLA loci, with DRB1 alleles having the most associated TCRs and HLA-C alleles having the fewest. In a later analysis, more than 15,000 TCR beta sequences were associated with specific HLA alleles at a false discovery rate of 0.05. Sequencing depth was assumed to be roughly uniform across donors in the presence/absence analyses, though that assumption may not hold. A further reported finding was that TCR beta sequences accurately predicted the HLA-A and HLA-B alleles for most subjects in the first cohort. In this cohort, only TCR beta chains were sequenced, and detectable features were limited by the absence of alpha or paired-chain data. Because counts were too low, some 16 rarely observed V segments, including chromosome 9 orphons, were excluded from the earlier analysis of several hundred of the donors. Across donors, most TCR sequences were observed very rarely, whereas some public TCRs were present in many individuals. A total of roughly 160 TCR beta chains were listed by the study as associated with cytomegalovirus. Immune exposure information for the cohort was limited to CMV serostatus. HLA typing was unavailable for some donors at each locus, so association tests used only the typed subset. A cluster of highly shared sequence variants was judged likely to represent a technical artifact of the sequencing pipeline. According to the authors, the approach could potentially be generalized to other disease states and immunological phenotypes. Linkage disequilibrium might explain the correlated functional status among segregating V segments, but an unknown experimental factor could not be ruled out. According to a later analysis, most CMV-associated TCR beta chains appeared to be HLA-restricted, and the HLA associations seemed to be driven largely by CMV exposure. Cytomegalovirus status was reported to be diagnosed by the classifier with high specificity and sensitivity in both the original and validation cohorts. When HLA alleles, especially DR and DQ, strongly co-occurred, attributing TCR associations to individual alleles was difficult. In an earlier analysis of 500 to 650 of the donors, most TCR beta V segments appeared in productive rearrangements about 87% or about 30% of the time, broadly matching IMGT annotations. V-gene and J-gene trimming of TCR beta chains was associated with a missense DCLRE1C variant in a later genetic analysis, and the association was replicated in an independent cohort. In vitro tests confirmed that a few of the cytomegalovirus-associated TCR beta chains recognize cytomegalovirus antigens. In a later analysis, several top co-occurrence clusters were reported to appear linked to parvovirus B19, influenza, CMV and Epstein-Barr virus. According to a later genetic analysis, donors in an Asian-associated ancestry cluster had fewer N-insertions in productive TCRs than the approximately 700-donor mean.

The cohort consisted of 650 to 850 healthy bone marrow donors. Cohort members were all nominally healthy when sampled, although unrecorded immune exposures were likely present. The donor was CMV seropositive and was included in the group of 290 or so seropositive cohort members. Every donor gave a peripheral blood sample, and the peripheral blood mononuclear cells from that sample were used for TCR beta sequencing. The Qiagen DNeasy Blood Extraction Kit was used to extract genomic DNA from the blood cell samples. This clone was observed a few times. Its antigen target is currently unknown. One base away there is no much larger clone; base qualities are not given. Additional DNA sequences in this sample encode the identical CDR3. The receptor library was made with the immunoSEQ multiplex PCR assay. For the multiplex PCR, a mixture combining 60 forward primers for TCR Vbeta segments and 13 reverse primers for TCR Jbeta segments was used. A multiplex PCR assay on genomic DNA amplified the CDR3 region of rearranged TCR beta genes. On the Illumina HiSeq System, the amplified TCR beta libraries were sequenced as 87-base-pair reads. Per the authors' processing: Across the roughly 670 repertoires, a later analysis counted approximately 75 million unique TCR beta chains, roughly 11 million of which were shared by at least two donors. To remove PCR and sequencing errors, raw reads were error-corrected and collapsed into unique sequences using a nearest-neighbor algorithm that merged closely related sequences. CDR3 sequences were aligned to IMGT reference sequences to assign V, D and J gene segments. For a sequence to be retained, at least a six-nucleotide match to both a V gene segment and a J gene segment was required. Rearrangements were classified as productive when the CDR3 lacked stop codons and remained in frame with V and J, and all other rearrangements were classified as non-productive. CDR3 was defined by IMGT convention, running from the second conserved V-encoded cysteine to the conserved J-encoded phenylalanine. In an earlier analysis of approximately 590 of the donors, sequences lacking an unambiguous match to a single V gene segment were excluded. In an earlier analysis of 587 of the donors, V segments were called functional above 56.7% productive rearrangements and were called segregating when the between-donor standard deviation exceeded 5%. A statistical classification framework was built to diagnose cytomegalovirus status from the catalog of TCR beta chain sequences. V and J gene assignment, in a later analysis, came from comparing TCR nucleotide sequences with IMGT/GENE-DB human TR gene sequences. In a later analysis, CDR3 sequences and most-parsimonious VDJ recombination scenarios were assigned using the TCRdist pipeline. In a later analysis, each TCR beta chain was defined by its CDR3 amino acid sequence together with its V-gene family, and reads without a unique V-gene family were excluded. A later analysis removed 592 highly shared, low-generation-probability nucleotide sequences to deal with suspected cross-contamination and a sequencing artifact. A later analysis calculated a clonal expansion index for each public chain from normalized within-repertoire ranks of inferred template counts. In a later analysis, generation probabilities were computed with a VDJ recombination model fitted to out-of-frame rearrangements, and the resulting probabilities were checked against IGoR. Hypergeometric tests were used in a later analysis to score TCR-TCR, TCR-HLA and TCR-CMV co-occurrence, with a repertoire-size bias correction applied to the TCR pairs. A later analysis estimated false discovery rates by permuting HLA or CMV assignments 20 times. In a later analysis, co-occurring TCRs were grouped using DBSCAN, with TCRdist sequence similarity added in when clustering inside HLA-allele-positive subsets. Repertoires with fewer than 30,000 or more than 120,000 public chains, plus five repertoires with anomalous nucleotide sharing, were excluded from co-occurrence clustering. TCRdb re-hosts the immuneACCESS table, in-frame sequences only. Its copies lack some clones; in the studies checked, an unresolved V gene accounts for under half of them, and the cause for the rest is not known. V, J and clone size derive from that table, while D and trimming were established from the DNA sequence. Recorded for this sample are tens of thousands of clones; under 80% of them occurred a single time. Of the sample, around 10% falls within the top ten clones.

The sequenced sample was PBMCs. The TCR was taken from a man aged 25 to 40 in good health and CMV-seropositive.

The CDR3 region: CASSEAGGSTDTQYF. The DNA sequence is given as TGTGCCAGCAGCGAAGCGGGGGGGAGCACAGATACGCAGTATTTT. The sequence joins TRBV6-4 to TRBJ2-3; 10 middle bases align to TRBD2. From the germline V gene, CDR1 is MRHNA and CDR2 is SNTAGT. Here V drops 6 bases and J drops 0 bases, and the junction holds 3 bases not matched to any gene. The CDR3 contains 15 residues, cysteine and phenylalanine counted. Only CDR3 DNA is held: 45 bases, read in frame from base 1.